This T cell receptor (beta chain) was documented in a study of blood T cell repertoires in COVID-19. Study-level information: From the United States, Italy and Spain came samples of acute and convalescent COVID-19.

Authors' processing steps: How many nucleated cells were present was estimated from reference gene primer amplification. TCRdb keeps only in-frame clones here, not all; method: immunoSEQ multiplex PCR. V and J calls and clone size are as listed in that table; D and trimming were resolved from the DNA. The sample gives around 260,000 clones, roughly 90% of which show up once; around 3% is in the top ten. The germline gives CDR1 ENHRY, CDR2 SYGVKD. This CDR3 is built from 14 residues. Trimming removed 5 bases from V and 7 bases from J, with 17 bases in between. Sequencing was done on a sample of peripheral blood. The chain carries TRBV10-3 and TRBJ1-1; D gene ambiguous. This TCR was sampled from a woman aged 25 to 45 with active or convalescent COVID-19. The CDR3 DNA follows: TGTGCCATCAGTATTGCGCGGGGAAGAGGTGAAGCTTTCTTT. Translated, it gives CAISIARGRGEAFF.